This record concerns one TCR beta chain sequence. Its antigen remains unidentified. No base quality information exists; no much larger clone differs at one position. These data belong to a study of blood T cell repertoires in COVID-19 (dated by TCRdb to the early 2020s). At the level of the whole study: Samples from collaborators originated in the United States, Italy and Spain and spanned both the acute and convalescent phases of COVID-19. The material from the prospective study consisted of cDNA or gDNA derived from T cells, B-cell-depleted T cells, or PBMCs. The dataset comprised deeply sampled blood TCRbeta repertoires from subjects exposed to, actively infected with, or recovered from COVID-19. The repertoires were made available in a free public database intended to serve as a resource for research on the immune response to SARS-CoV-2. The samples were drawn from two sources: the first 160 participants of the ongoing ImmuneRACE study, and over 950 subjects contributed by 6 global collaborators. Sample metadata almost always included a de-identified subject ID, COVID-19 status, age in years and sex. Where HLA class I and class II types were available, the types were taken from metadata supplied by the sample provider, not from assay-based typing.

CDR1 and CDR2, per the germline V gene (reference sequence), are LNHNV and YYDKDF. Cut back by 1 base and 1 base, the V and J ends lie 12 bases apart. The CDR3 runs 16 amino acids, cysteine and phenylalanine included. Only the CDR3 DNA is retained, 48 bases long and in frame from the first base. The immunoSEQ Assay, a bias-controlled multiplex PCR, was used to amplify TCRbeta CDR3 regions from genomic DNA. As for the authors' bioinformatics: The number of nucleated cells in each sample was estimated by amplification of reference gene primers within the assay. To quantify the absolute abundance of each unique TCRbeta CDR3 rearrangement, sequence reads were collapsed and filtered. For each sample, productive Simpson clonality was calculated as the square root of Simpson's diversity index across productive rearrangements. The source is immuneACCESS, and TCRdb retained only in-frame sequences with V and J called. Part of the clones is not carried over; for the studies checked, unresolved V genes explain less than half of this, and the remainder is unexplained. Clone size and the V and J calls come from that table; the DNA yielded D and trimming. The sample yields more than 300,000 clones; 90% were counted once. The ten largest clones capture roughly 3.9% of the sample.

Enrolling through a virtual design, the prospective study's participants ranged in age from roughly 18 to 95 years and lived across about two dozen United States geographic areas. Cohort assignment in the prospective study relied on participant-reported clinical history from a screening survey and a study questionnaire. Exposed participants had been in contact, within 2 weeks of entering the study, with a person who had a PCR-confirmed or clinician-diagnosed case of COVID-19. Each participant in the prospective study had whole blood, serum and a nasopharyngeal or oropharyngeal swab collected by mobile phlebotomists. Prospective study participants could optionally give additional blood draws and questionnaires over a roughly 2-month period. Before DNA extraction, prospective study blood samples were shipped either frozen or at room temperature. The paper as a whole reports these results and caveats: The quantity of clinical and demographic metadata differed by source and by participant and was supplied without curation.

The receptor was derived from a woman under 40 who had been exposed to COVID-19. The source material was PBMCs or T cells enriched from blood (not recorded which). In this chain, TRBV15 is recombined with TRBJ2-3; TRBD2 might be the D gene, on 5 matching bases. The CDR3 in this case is CATSRVSGSRTDTQYF. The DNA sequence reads TGTGCCACCAGCAGAGTTTCGGGGTCACGCACAGATACGCAGTATTTT.